What follows describes a single TCR beta chain. Its antigen is not known. This sample was taken from a study of vaccination effects on CD4 cells after COVID-19. As for the study in general: Researchers obtained post-vaccine samples at a median of 72 days past the second dose.

At the end of 10 days of culture, CD4+ T cells were isolated. Participants completed two doses of the BNT162b2 or mRNA-1273 vaccine. The table came from immunoSEQ multiplex PCR; TCRdb's copy has only in-frame clones and leaves some out. The sample lists under 70,000 clones, about 74% occurring once. The sample in question was CD4+ T cells from PBMCs cultured without peptide, obtained after COVID-19 vaccination. The receptor's source is a human donor who received a COVID-19 vaccine.

The CDR3 nucleotides read TGTGCCAGCAGTTTATGGTCAGATACGCAGTATTTT. As protein: CASSLWSDTQYF. The chain couples TRBV28 to TRBJ2-3; the D is unclear. V lost 0 bases and J lost 4, with 2 bases in between. The CDR3 runs 12 residues. Germline CDR1 and CDR2: MDHEN and SYDVKM. Together with reference TRBV28 and TRBJ2-3, the CDR3 gives the full variable domain: DVKVTQSSRYLVKRTGEKVFLECVQDMDHENMFWYRQDPGLGLRLIYFSYDVKMKEKGDIPEGYSVSREKKERFSLILESASTNQTSMYLCASSLWSDTQYFGPGTRLTVL.